These T cell receptor beta chains were read from a single sample in a study of T cell responses to AZD1222 COVID-19 vaccine. The table came from immunoSEQ multiplex PCR; TCRdb's copy has only in-frame clones and leaves some out. The table lists 140,000 or so clones, roughly 93% of them singletons, with 1.9% in the top ten. This specimen was peripheral blood, taken 28 days after the second AZD1222 dose. The receptors originated from an adult who received the AZD1222 COVID-19 vaccine. Each CDR3 is given with its conserved first and last residue. A D gene is named only where the DNA matches it firmly. Clone size appears in some rows only: once, few, many, or a class for an expanded clone.

>TRBV5-8|NA|NA|TRBJ1-6
CASSRDRTLHSPLHF
TGTGCCAGCAGCCGGGACCGCACACTCCATTCACCCCTCCACTTT
>TRBV14|NA|NA|TRBJ2-7
CASSLLGPRDSEQYF
TGTGCCAGCAGCCTGCTGGGGCCCAGGGATTCCGAGCAGTACTTC
>TRBV3-1/TRBV3-2|NA|TRBD1|TRBJ2-5
CASSHDRGYQETQYF
TGTGCCAGCAGCCATGACAGGGGGTACCAAGAGACCCAGTACTTC
>TRBV19|once|TRBD1|TRBJ1-1
CASSWDRVNTEAFF
TGTGCCAGTAGCTGGGACAGGGTGAACACTGAAGCTTTCTTT
>TRBV5-1|NA|TRBD1|TRBJ1-2
CASSEGAGGYTF
TGCGCCAGCAGCGAGGGGGCGGGTGGCTACACCTTC
>TRBV4-1|NA|TRBD1|TRBJ1-5
CASSPGTAYSNQPQHF
TGCGCCAGCAGCCCGGGGACAGCCTATAGCAATCAGCCCCAGCATTTT
>TRBV19|NA|NA|TRBJ1-5
CASSRTSGEVSNQPQHF
TGTGCCAGTAGTAGGACCTCAGGAGAGGTGAGCAATCAGCCCCAGCATTTT
>TRBV6-5|NA|NA|TRBJ1-4
CASSYSRKLDEKLFF
TGTGCCAGCAGTTACTCGAGAAAATTGGATGAAAAACTGTTTTTT
>TRBV6-5|NA|NA|TRBJ2-7
CASSPGPGSYEQYF
TGTGCCAGCAGTCCCGGTCCGGGTTCCTACGAGCAGTACTTC
>TRBV9|NA|NA|TRBJ1-6
CASSPGPAGSPLHF
TGTGCCAGCAGCCCGGGCCCGGCAGGTTCACCCCTCCACTTT
>TRBV7-9|NA|TRBD1|TRBJ2-3
CASSPGQGGGTDTQYF
TGTGCCAGCAGCCCAGGACAGGGTGGTGGCACAGATACGCAGTATTTT
>TRBV27|NA|TRBD1|TRBJ2-3
CASSSQGISTDTQYF
TGTGCCAGCAGTTCACAGGGGATTAGCACAGATACGCAGTATTTT
>TRBV9|NA|NA|TRBJ2-7
CASSVIPGEGSEQYF
TGTGCCAGCAGCGTTATACCGGGAGAAGGGAGCGAGCAGTACTTC
>TRBV15|once|NA|TRBJ2-2
CATSLGESNTGELFF
TGTGCCACCAGCCTGGGGGAGTCGAACACCGGGGAGCTGTTTTTT
>TRBV4-2|NA|NA|TRBJ1-5
CASSPGVRNQPQHF
TGTGCCAGCAGCCCCGGGGTTAGGAATCAGCCCCAGCATTTT
>TRBV4-1|NA|NA|TRBJ1-3
CASSQVGRAPGNTIYF
TGCGCCAGCAGCCAAGTCGGACGGGCTCCTGGAAACACCATATATTTT
>TRBV6-1|NA|NA|TRBJ2-3
CASSEALFGYTQYF
TGTGCCAGCAGTGAAGCGCTGTTCGGTTATACGCAGTATTTT
>TRBV2|once|TRBD1|TRBJ1-1
CASRGTGGRGTEAFF
TGTGCCAGCAGAGGGACAGGGGGCAGAGGCACTGAAGCTTTCTTT
>TRBV2|NA|NA|TRBJ2-2
CASSELRLNTGELFF
TGTGCCAGCAGTGAACTGAGACTAAACACCGGGGAGCTGTTTTTT
>TRBV9|NA|TRBD1|TRBJ2-3
CASSADRGGDTQYF
TGTGCCAGCAGCGCAGACAGGGGCGGGGATACGCAGTATTTT
>TRBV6-5|NA|NA|TRBJ1-5
CASRVLEGQPQHF
TGTGCCAGCAGGGTACTAGAGGGTCAGCCCCAGCATTTT
>TRBV5-5|NA|NA|TRBJ1-2
CASGGAHYGYTF
TGTGCCAGCGGCGGGGCCCACTATGGCTACACCTTC
>TRBV3-1/TRBV3-2|NA|NA|TRBJ2-2
CASSPQSFSGELFF
TGTGCCAGCAGCCCCCAGAGTTTCTCCGGGGAGCTGTTTTTT
>TRBV27|once|NA|TRBJ2-3
CASSFQDSTDTQYF
TGTGCCAGCAGTTTTCAGGATAGCACAGATACGCAGTATTTT
>TRBV19|NA|NA|TRBJ1-5
CASSIARQGFAQPQHF
TGTGCCAGTAGTATAGCAAGGCAGGGGTTCGCTCAGCCCCAGCATTTT
>TRBV7-9|NA|NA|TRBJ1-1
CASSRPPGWGRGTEAFF
TGTGCCAGCAGCCGCCCACCTGGATGGGGGCGCGGCACTGAAGCTTTCTTT
>TRBV7-9|NA|TRBD1|TRBJ2-1
CASRGPTGSSYNEQFF
TGTGCCAGCAGGGGACCGACAGGGAGCTCCTACAATGAGCAGTTCTTC
>TRBV25-1|NA|NA|TRBJ1-2
CASSNPNNYGYTF
TGTGCCAGCAGTAACCCGAATAACTATGGCTACACCTTC
>TRBV7-2|NA|NA|TRBJ2-1
CASSQAALATQFF
TGTGCCAGCAGCCAAGCTGCTCTAGCTACCCAGTTCTTC
>TRBV6-1|NA|NA|TRBJ1-6
CASSESDISYNSPLHF
TGTGCCAGCAGTGAGTCGGACATCTCCTATAATTCACCCCTCCACTTT
>TRBV7-9|NA|TRBD1|TRBJ1-6
CASSFTGANSPLHF
TGTGCCAGCAGCTTTACAGGGGCTAATTCACCCCTCCACTTT
>TRBV7-9|NA|TRBD1|TRBJ1-4
CASSLRDRGPNEKLFF
TGTGCCAGCAGCCTCCGAGACAGGGGGCCTAATGAAAAACTGTTTTTT
>TRBV2|many|TRBD1|TRBJ1-6
CASSLTTGANSPLHF
TGTGCCAGCAGTTTGACGACAGGGGCCAATTCACCCCTCCACTTT
>TRBV6-5|NA|NA|TRBJ1-1
CASSLPREVGTEAFF
TGTGCCAGCAGTCTTCCCAGGGAGGTTGGCACTGAAGCTTTCTTT
>TRBV2|NA|NA|TRBJ1-1
CASTVGANTEAFF
TGTGCCAGCACAGTCGGAGCGAACACTGAAGCTTTCTTT
>TRBV27|NA|NA|TRBJ2-1
CASSSPTDNEQFF
TGTGCCAGCAGTTCCCCAACCGACAATGAGCAGTTCTTC
>TRBV19|NA|NA|TRBJ1-2
CASSIWGASYGYTF
TGTGCCAGTAGTATCTGGGGGGCGAGTTATGGCTACACCTTC